The rows below give T cell receptor beta chains drawn from one sample of a study of T cell changes during pregnancy in multiple sclerosis. Assay: immunoSEQ multiplex PCR; the TCRdb copy retains only in-frame clones and omits some. The sample has 78,000 or so clones; approximately 90% are singletons. Source: peripheral blood, taken before pregnancy. Receptors were obtained from a female donor with multiple sclerosis, enrolled in a pregnancy study. Each CDR3 is given without its conserved first and last residue. The order of the fields is V gene, J gene, clone size, CDR3 protein. Clone size appears in some rows only: once, few, many, or a class for an expanded clone.

TRBV7-2,TRBJ2-5,.,ASSKDRGGETQY
TRBV6-5,TRBJ2-5,.,ASSYSSSVETQY
TRBV5-1,TRBJ2-7,.,ASSSGSGVSSYEQY
TRBV27,TRBJ2-2,.,ASSPLQGHRGGRELF
TRBV7-9,TRBJ2-6,once,ASSQRDRDGNGANVLT
TRBV5-4,TRBJ2-1,.,ASSADTSYNEQF
TRBV7-2,TRBJ1-6,.,ASSLAAAVSYNSPLH
TRBV2,TRBJ2-3,.,ASSESSGGKASTDTQY
TRBV11-1,TRBJ2-5,.,ASSDGQGVRETQY
TRBV4-1,TRBJ1-2,.,ASSRPQDRLVGYT
TRBV27,TRBJ1-2,.,ASTFTGAFTHGYT
TRBV28,TRBJ2-1,.,ASSSPRVDRKYNEQF
TRBV9,TRBJ1-3,.,ASSGTGISGNTIY
TRBV5-1,TRBJ2-3,.,ASSDRVSTDTQY
TRBV18,TRBJ2-5,.,ASSPQVNSQETQY
TRBV7-9,TRBJ2-7,.,ASSFPIKGDRGPYEQY
TRBV27,TRBJ1-5,.,ASSLAAAQPQH
TRBV5-6,TRBJ2-7,.,ASSFIGTPLREQY
TRBV27,TRBJ2-1,.,ASSSKPGLASEQF
TRBV9,TRBJ2-3,.,ASSVVGTHTDTQY
TRBV19,TRBJ1-2,.,ASNLGGYGYT
TRBV5-1,TRBJ2-1,.,ASSPRQLDNEQF
TRBV7-2,TRBJ2-3,.,ASSQGLASE
TRBV10-1,TRBJ1-6,few,ASSESSSPLH
TRBV5-1,TRBJ2-7,.,ASSLGGGQNVYEQY
TRBV29-1,TRBJ2-7,many,SAGAGEFYEQY
TRBV7-8,TRBJ2-7,.,ASSSEGGRAYEQY
TRBV30,TRBJ2-1,.,AWSRAGGVDEQF
TRBV7-8,TRBJ1-2,.,ASSLGSSNYGYT
TRBV27,TRBJ2-2,once,ASSLGGSGELF